Listed here are 19 T cell receptor beta chains from one sample, sequenced in a study of blood T cell repertoires in COVID-19. Assay used: immunoSEQ multiplex PCR; TCRdb lists only in-frame clones, some missing. Among under 65,000 clones listed, 80% to 95% were seen once. Material: peripheral blood. The receptors were sampled from an elderly woman with active COVID-19.

This clone was detected only once. The chain uses TRBV20-1 and TRBJ2-3; D ambiguous. This CDR3 is 11 amino acids long. CDR1 is DFQATT, CDR2 SNEGSKA, per germline (reference sequence). V was shortened by 4 bases and J by 4 bases, with 6 bases between the two germline ends. The CDR3 is CSATLADTQYF. The CDR3 DNA reads TGCAGTGCTACCCTAGCAGATACGCAGTATTTT.

Only a few counts were recorded for this clone. The chain couples TRBV5-8 to TRBJ1-2; the match to TRBD1 covers 7 bases. In germline, CDR1 is SGHTS, CDR2 YDEGEE. Trimming cost V 4 bases and J 0 bases; bases outside gene matches: 6. This CDR3 contains 15 residues. CDR3 DNA sequence: TGTGCCAGCAGCAACTACAGGGGTACTAACTATGGCTACACCTTC. Its translation is CASSNYRGTNYGYTF.

This chain connects TRBV28 to TRBJ1-4; D not certain. Trimming left V 2 bases short and J 6 bases short, with 22 bases between. Germline CDR1 MDHEN, CDR2 SYDVKM. The CDR3 extends over 18 amino acids. The CDR3 is CASSLVATTGAGDEKLFF. The CDR3 DNA reads TGTGCCAGCAGTTTAGTAGCGACGACCGGAGCCGGGGATGAAAAACTGTTTTTT.

The rearrangement links TRBV2 to TRBJ2-5, with 9 positions matching TRBD2. From germline, CDR1 is SNHLY and CDR2 FYNNEI. The CDR3 has 14 residues. V was pared by 8 bases and J by 4 bases, with 8 bases of the junction left unmatched. The CDR3 nucleotides are TGTGCCAGCGGAGAGCGGGGGGCCGGAGAGACCCAGTACTTC. It yields the protein CASGERGAGETQYF.

V and J are TRBV30 and TRBJ2-7; 11 bases agree with TRBD2. J gave up 0 bases and V 4 bases, and 2 bases lay outside the gene matches. This CDR3 has 14 amino acids. CDR1 and CDR2 from the germline V gene are GTSNPN and SVGIG (reference sequence). The CDR3 bases are TGTGCCTGGATGGGACTAGCGGACTCCTACGAGCAGTACTTC. As protein: CAWMGLADSYEQYF.

The chain links TRBV10-1 to TRBJ2-7, with TRBD1 identical over 8 bases. The junction had 6 bases not matched to a gene; V was cut back by 7 bases and J by 4 bases. The CDR3 spans 13 residues. Germline V gene sequence: CDR1 WNHNN, CDR2 SYGVQD (reference sequence). The CDR3 loop is CASIGTGLYEQYV. The CDR3 DNA reads TGCGCCAGCATAGGGACAGGCTTATACGAGCAGTACGTC.

This chain uses TRBV15 with TRBJ2-7; 8 bases are shared with TRBD1. Germline V gives CDR1 LNHNV, CDR2 YYDKDF (reference sequence). Losses at the gene ends were 4 bases for V and 3 bases for J; bases not matched to a gene: 14. The CDR3 has 17 residues. The DNA for the CDR3 is TGTGCCACCAGCAACCCTGGTGGGAGACAGGGGATCTACGAGCAGTACTTC. It codes for CATSNPGGRQGIYEQYF. The complete variable domain, with remaining parts taken from reference TRBV15 and TRBJ2-7, reads DAMVIQNPRYQVTQFGKPVTLSCSQTLNHNVMYWYQQKSSQAPKLLFHYYDKDFNNEADTPDNFQSRRPNTSFCFLDIRSPGLGDTAMYLCATSNPGGRQGIYEQYFGPGTRLTVT.

J is TRBJ1-6 and V is TRBV27, with a possible D match to TRBD1 (6 bases). Per the germline V gene, CDR1 is MNHEY and CDR2 is SMNVEV (reference sequence). Trimming took off 0 bases at V and 5 bases at J, with 14 bases between the two ends. CDR3 length equals 17 residues. DNA of the CDR3: TGTGCCAGCAGTTTATCGTCCAGGACAGCAAATAATTCACCCCTCCACTTT. Its translation is CASSLSSRTANNSPLHF.

Written as DNA, the CDR3 is TGTGCCAGCAGCCTGTGGGGGCCCGGGGAGCTGTTTTTT. This codes for CASSLWGPGELFF. The chain has TRBV5-6 and TRBJ2-2; a weak D match, TRBD1 (6 bases). Trimming left V 4 bases short and J 6 bases short, with 10 bases between. The CDR3 consists of 13 residues. Germline CDR1 SGHDT, CDR2 YYEEEE.

The chain joins TRBV9 to TRBJ2-5, with TRBD2 matching 10 bases. The V and J ends lost 1 base and 5 bases, in that order; junction bases with no gene match: 5. This CDR3 contains 15 residues. CDR1 is SGDLS, CDR2 YYNGEE, per germline. This CDR3 reads CASSVSGGAWETQYF. Written as DNA, the CDR3 is TGTGCCAGCAGCGTAAGCGGGGGGGCATGGGAGACCCAGTACTTC. Drawing the rest from reference TRBV9 and TRBJ2-5, the complete variable domain is DSGVTQTPKHLITATGQRVTLRCSPRSGDLSVYWYQQSLDQGLQFLIQYYNGEERAKGNILERFSAQQFPDLHSELNLSSLELGDSALYFCASSVSGGAWETQYFGPGTRLLVL.

The DNA for the CDR3 is TGCGCCAGCAGCCAAGGAGAAAGCGGTCGCACAGATACGCAGTATTTT. Protein sequence: CASSQGESGRTDTQYF. V usage is TRBV4-1 and J usage is TRBJ2-3, with D possibly matching TRBD2 (5 bases). V was pared by 1 base and J by 1 base, with 12 bases between. The CDR3 extends over 16 amino acids. Germline CDR1 and CDR2: MGHRA and YSYEKL.

The J gene is TRBJ1-5, the V gene TRBV5-1, with 8 bases lining up with TRBD1. Germline V gene sequence: CDR1 SGHRS, CDR2 YFSETQ. J lost 6 bases, V lost 4 bases, and 3 bases had no gene match. The CDR3 extends over 13 amino acids. The CDR3 loop reads CASSRDRGQPQHF. The CDR3 coding sequence is TGCGCCAGCAGCCGTGACAGGGGTCAGCCCCAGCATTTT.

This chain links TRBV11-2 with TRBJ2-1; a weak D match, TRBD2 (6 bases). Germline V gene data show CDR1 as SGHAT and CDR2 as FQNNGV. V was shortened by 3 bases and J by 8 bases, with 17 bases between the two germline ends. The CDR3 is made up of 15 amino acids. The CDR3 reads CASSFRGGLLDEQFF. DNA of the CDR3: TGTGCCAGCAGCTTTAGGGGAGGACTTTTGGATGAGCAGTTCTTC.

This clone was detected only once. The genes are TRBV2 and TRBJ2-7; weak D call: TRBD2 (5 bases). Per germline, CDR1 SNHLY and CDR2 FYNNEI. The CDR3 is made up of 13 amino acids. Trimming took 4 bases from V and 5 from J, leaving 12 bases between them. The CDR3 reads CASSAQAEDEQYF. Here the CDR3 DNA reads TGTGCCAGCAGTGCGCAGGCGGAGGACGAGCAGTACTTC.

J is TRBJ2-3 and V is TRBV13, with TRBD1 matching over 7 bases. Germline V gives CDR1 PRHDT, CDR2 FYEKMQ (reference sequence). Trimming removed 4 bases from V and 1 base from J; junction bases left unmatched: 8. This CDR3 region has 16 residues. In DNA form, the CDR3 reads TGTGCCAGCAGCTATCACAGGGGATATGGCACAGATACGCAGTATTTT. Residues: CASSYHRGYGTDTQYF. Full variable domain (outside the CDR3, taken from reference TRBV13 and TRBJ2-3): AAGVIQSPRHLIKEKRETATLKCYPIPRHDTVYWYQQGPGQDPQFLISFYEKMQSDKGSIPDRFSAQQFSDYHSELNMSSLELGDSALYFCASSYHRGYGTDTQYFGPGTRLTVL.

The chain joins TRBV27 to TRBJ2-7; TRBD2 might be the D (5 bases). V lost 6 bases to trimming and J lost 3 bases, with 12 bases between them. Looked up from germline, CDR1 is MNHEY and CDR2 is SMNVEV (reference sequence). This CDR3 comprises 13 residues. The CDR3 loop is CASRPGMHYEQYF. The CDR3 DNA reads TGTGCCAGCAGGCCGGGGATGCACTACGAGCAGTACTTC.

The rearrangement links TRBV13 to TRBJ1-1; D ambiguous. The germline gives CDR1 PRHDT, CDR2 FYEKMQ (reference sequence). The CDR3 runs 14 residues. V gave up 1 base and J gave up 1 base, with 7 bases separating them. The chain's CDR3 is CASSLVSGNTEAFF. CDR3 in DNA: TGTGCCAGCAGCTTAGTGTCCGGGAACACTGAAGCTTTCTTT.

The J gene is TRBJ2-7, the V gene TRBV7-2; TRBD2 aligns across 13 bases. V trimming: 1 base; J trimming: 7 bases; junction bases outside the gene matches: 1. Germline V lookup: CDR1 SGHTA, CDR2 FQGNSA. This CDR3 region has 14 residues. The CDR3 sequence is CASSLGGLAGEQYF. CDR3 nucleotide sequence: TGTGCCAGCAGCTTAGGGGGACTAGCGGGGGAGCAGTACTTC.

This chain connects TRBV5-6 to TRBJ2-3; tentatively, D is TRBD2 (6 bases). The CDR3 is 13 residues long. V lost 2 bases, J lost 7 bases, and 11 bases lay in between. From germline, CDR1 is SGHDT and CDR2 YYEEEE. The CDR3 region is CASSFGGPYTQYF. CDR3 nucleotide sequence: TGTGCCAGCAGCTTCGGGGGACCGTATACGCAGTATTTT.